This T cell receptor beta chain was obtained from a study of cytotoxic CD8 clonotypes in ibrutinib-treated CLL. Notes on this clone: Antigen specificity is unknown.

Study-level findings and limits: Circulating CD8+ T-cell counts were tracked by baseline clonality, which exceeded that of age-matched healthy donors.

The planned depth of sequencing spanned 1 in 200,000 to 1 in 1 million T cells. The data were produced by immunoSEQ multiplex PCR, yet TCRdb's version contains in-frame clones alone and is incomplete. The table has about 40,000 clones, around 63% seen once. Germline V gene sequence: CDR1 SNHLY, CDR2 FYNNEI. The CDR3 has 15 amino acids. V shed 0 bases and J shed 4 bases, with 12 bases lying between them. The sample in question was PBMCs, obtained at disease progression, from a patient treated with ibrutinib. The receptor was isolated from a human donor with chronic lymphocytic leukemia. The chain is built from TRBV2 and TRBJ1-1, with D tentatively TRBD1 (5 bases). In DNA, the CDR3 is TGTGCCAGCAGTGAAGCAACCCGGAGGGGCACTGAAGCTTTCTTT. Its protein product is CASSEATRRGTEAFF.